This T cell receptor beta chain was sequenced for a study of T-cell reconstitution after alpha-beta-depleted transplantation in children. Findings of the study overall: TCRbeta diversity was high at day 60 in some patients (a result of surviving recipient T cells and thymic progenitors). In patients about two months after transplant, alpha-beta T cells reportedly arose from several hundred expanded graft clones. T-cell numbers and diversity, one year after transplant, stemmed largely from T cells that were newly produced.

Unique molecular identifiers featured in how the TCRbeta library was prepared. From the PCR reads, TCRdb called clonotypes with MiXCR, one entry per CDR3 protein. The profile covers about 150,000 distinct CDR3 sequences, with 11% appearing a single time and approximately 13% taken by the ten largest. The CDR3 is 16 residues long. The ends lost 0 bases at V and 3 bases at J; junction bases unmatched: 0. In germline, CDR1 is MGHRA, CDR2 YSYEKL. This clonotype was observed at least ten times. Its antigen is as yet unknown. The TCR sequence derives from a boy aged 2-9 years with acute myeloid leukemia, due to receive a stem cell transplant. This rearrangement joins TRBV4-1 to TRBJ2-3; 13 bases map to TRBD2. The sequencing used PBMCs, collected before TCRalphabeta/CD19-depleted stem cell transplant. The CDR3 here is CASSQETSGGTDTQYF. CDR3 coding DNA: TGCGCCAGCAGCCAAGAGACTAGCGGGGGGACAGATACGCAGTATTTT.